This is a list of T cell receptor beta chains from one sample in a study of blood T cell repertoires in COVID-19. Sequencing was performed with immunoSEQ multiplex PCR; in TCRdb, only in-frame clones are kept and a portion is missing. The sample records fewer than 95,000 clones, about nine tenths being singletons. Specimen: peripheral blood. The receptors come from a man aged 50 to 59 with active or convalescent COVID-19. The CDR3 runs from the conserved cysteine through the conserved F or W. D genes are given only for firm matches. Rows may omit the clone size; those that give it use once, few, many or a size class.

clone size: .; D gene: .; V gene: TRBV20-1; J gene: TRBJ2-5; CDR3 protein: CSVRRWETQYF; CDR3 DNA: TGCAGTGTCAGGAGGTGGGAGACCCAGTACTTC
clone size: once; D gene: .; V gene: TRBV15; J gene: TRBJ2-5; CDR3 protein: CATSTRRGGETQYF; CDR3 DNA: TGTGCCACCAGCACGCGGCGGGGCGGGGAGACCCAGTACTTC
clone size: once; D gene: TRBD1; V gene: TRBV9; J gene: TRBJ2-3; CDR3 protein: CASSDRDSYADTQYF; CDR3 DNA: TGTGCCAGCAGCGACCGGGACAGTTACGCAGATACGCAGTATTTT
clone size: .; D gene: .; V gene: TRBV5-5; J gene: TRBJ2-5; CDR3 protein: CASSLVSALQETQYF; CDR3 DNA: TGTGCCAGCAGCTTGGTTAGCGCCCTCCAAGAGACCCAGTACTTC
clone size: .; D gene: .; V gene: TRBV6-1; J gene: TRBJ1-1; CDR3 protein: CASSARGVTEAFF; CDR3 DNA: TGTGCCAGCAGTGCAAGAGGAGTCACTGAAGCTTTCTTT
clone size: .; D gene: .; V gene: TRBV10-3; J gene: TRBJ2-5; CDR3 protein: CAIREERGSETQYF; CDR3 DNA: TGTGCCATCAGGGAGGAGAGAGGCTCTGAGACCCAGTACTTC
clone size: .; D gene: TRBD1; V gene: TRBV19; J gene: TRBJ1-2; CDR3 protein: CAVQDRGTTNYGYTF; CDR3 DNA: TGTGCCGTCCAGGACAGGGGGACAACTAACTATGGCTACACCTTC
clone size: .; D gene: .; V gene: TRBV2; J gene: TRBJ2-7; CDR3 protein: CASSFVSYEQYF; CDR3 DNA: TGTGCCAGCAGTTTCGTCTCCTACGAGCAGTACTTC
clone size: .; D gene: .; V gene: TRBV6-5; J gene: TRBJ2-3; CDR3 protein: CASSYRTITDTQYF; CDR3 DNA: TGTGCCAGCAGTTACCGGACTATTACAGATACGCAGTATTTT
clone size: .; D gene: .; V gene: TRBV4-1; J gene: TRBJ1-5; CDR3 protein: CASSQEFRVGYQPQHF; CDR3 DNA: TGCGCCAGCAGCCAAGAGTTCAGGGTAGGATATCAGCCCCAGCATTTT
clone size: few; D gene: .; V gene: TRBV19; J gene: TRBJ1-1; CDR3 protein: CASSKVRTDDHTEAFF; CDR3 DNA: TGTGCCAGTAGTAAAGTGAGGACAGACGATCACACTGAAGCTTTCTTT
clone size: .; D gene: .; V gene: TRBV5-4; J gene: TRBJ1-1; CDR3 protein: CASTQGSTEAFF; CDR3 DNA: TGTGCCAGCACCCAGGGGAGCACTGAAGCTTTCTTT
clone size: .; D gene: .; V gene: TRBV6-5; J gene: TRBJ2-5; CDR3 protein: CASRGQTRETQYF; CDR3 DNA: TGTGCCAGCAGGGGACAAACGAGGGAGACCCAGTACTTC
clone size: .; D gene: .; V gene: TRBV6-1; J gene: TRBJ2-3; CDR3 protein: CASSEVRSDTQYF; CDR3 DNA: TGTGCCAGCAGTGAAGTGAGGTCAGATACGCAGTATTTT
clone size: .; D gene: TRBD2; V gene: TRBV7-8; J gene: TRBJ2-1; CDR3 protein: CASSLGGTSGFEQFF; CDR3 DNA: TGTGCCAGCAGCTTAGGGGGGACTAGCGGGTTTGAGCAGTTCTTC
clone size: .; D gene: TRBD1; V gene: TRBV5-1; J gene: TRBJ1-1; CDR3 protein: CASRSPDRGPTEAFF; CDR3 DNA: TGCGCCAGCAGATCGCCAGACAGGGGGCCTACTGAAGCTTTCTTT
clone size: .; D gene: TRBD2; V gene: TRBV27; J gene: TRBJ2-7; CDR3 protein: CASSYSGRADEQYF; CDR3 DNA: TGTGCCAGCTCCTATAGCGGGAGGGCCGACGAGCAGTACTTC
clone size: few; D gene: .; V gene: TRBV2; J gene: TRBJ1-5; CDR3 protein: CASSEEDSYSNQPQHF; CDR3 DNA: TGTGCCAGCAGTGAAGAGGACAGCTATAGCAATCAGCCCCAGCATTTT
clone size: .; D gene: TRBD2; V gene: TRBV19; J gene: TRBJ2-3; CDR3 protein: CASSMWRGGRDTDTQYF; CDR3 DNA: TGTGCCAGTAGTATGTGGCGGGGGGGCCGGGACACAGATACGCAGTATTTT
clone size: .; D gene: TRBD2; V gene: TRBV6-6; J gene: TRBJ2-1; CDR3 protein: CASSYTSGAYNEQFF; CDR3 DNA: TGTGCCAGCAGTTATACTAGCGGGGCCTACAATGAGCAGTTCTTC
clone size: .; D gene: .; V gene: TRBV29-1; J gene: TRBJ1-3; CDR3 protein: CSVGGVSGNTIYF; CDR3 DNA: TGCAGCGTTGGGGGCGTCTCTGGAAACACCATATATTTT
clone size: .; D gene: .; V gene: TRBV14; J gene: TRBJ2-7; CDR3 protein: CASSQTYRVSGEQYF; CDR3 DNA: TGTGCCAGCAGCCAAACATACAGGGTATCGGGCGAGCAGTACTTC
clone size: .; D gene: .; V gene: TRBV27; J gene: TRBJ1-6; CDR3 protein: CASSQQGPLYNSPLHF; CDR3 DNA: TGTGCCAGCAGCCAACAGGGTCCCCTCTATAATTCACCCCTCCACTTT
clone size: .; D gene: .; V gene: TRBV5-6; J gene: TRBJ2-7; CDR3 protein: CASSLGTGGPYEQYF; CDR3 DNA: TGTGCCAGCAGCTTGGGGACGGGGGGCCCCTACGAGCAGTACTTC
clone size: .; D gene: .; V gene: TRBV19; J gene: TRBJ2-5; CDR3 protein: CASRDPGLGWSQYF; CDR3 DNA: TGTGCCAGTAGGGATCCGGGACTGGGTTGGTCCCAGTACTTC
clone size: .; D gene: .; V gene: TRBV6-5; J gene: TRBJ2-5; CDR3 protein: CASRQPLRETQYF; CDR3 DNA: TGTGCCAGCAGACAGCCCCTAAGGGAGACCCAGTACTTC
clone size: .; D gene: TRBD2; V gene: TRBV10-2; J gene: TRBJ2-1; CDR3 protein: CASSELAGVKTYNEQFF; CDR3 DNA: TGCGCCAGCAGTGAGCTAGCGGGAGTAAAGACATACAATGAGCAGTTCTTC
clone size: .; D gene: TRBD1; V gene: TRBV24-1; J gene: TRBJ2-1; CDR3 protein: CATSGDRGIYNEQFF; CDR3 DNA: TGTGCCACCAGTGGGGACAGGGGCATCTACAATGAGCAGTTCTTC
clone size: .; D gene: TRBD2; V gene: TRBV7-2; J gene: TRBJ2-2; CDR3 protein: CASSMTSGRNTGELFF; CDR3 DNA: TGTGCCAGCAGCATGACTAGCGGGAGAAACACCGGGGAGCTGTTTTTT
clone size: once; D gene: .; V gene: TRBV19; J gene: TRBJ2-6; CDR3 protein: CASSMSGRSGANVLTF; CDR3 DNA: TGTGCCAGTAGTATGTCAGGCCGCTCTGGGGCCAACGTCCTGACTTTC
clone size: .; D gene: TRBD2; V gene: TRBV9; J gene: TRBJ2-1; CDR3 protein: CASSPDSGLDVHEQFF; CDR3 DNA: TGTGCCAGCAGCCCCGACTCGGGACTAGATGTCCATGAGCAGTTCTTC
clone size: .; D gene: .; V gene: TRBV5-4; J gene: TRBJ2-1; CDR3 protein: CASSFSKNEQFF; CDR3 DNA: TGTGCCAGCAGCTTTTCTAAGAATGAGCAGTTCTTC
clone size: .; D gene: TRBD2; V gene: TRBV6-5; J gene: TRBJ2-7; CDR3 protein: CASSYSGRAYEQYF; CDR3 DNA: TGTGCCAGCAGTTACTCGGGGAGGGCCTACGAGCAGTACTTC
clone size: once; D gene: TRBD1; V gene: TRBV5-6; J gene: TRBJ2-3; CDR3 protein: CASSWDRDYTDTQYF; CDR3 DNA: TGTGCCAGCAGTTGGGACAGAGACTACACAGATACGCAGTATTTT
clone size: .; D gene: TRBD1; V gene: TRBV30; J gene: TRBJ2-1; CDR3 protein: CAWSPAPGQVLNEQFF; CDR3 DNA: TGTGCCTGGAGTCCCGCGCCGGGACAGGTCCTCAATGAGCAGTTCTTC
clone size: .; D gene: TRBD1; V gene: TRBV28; J gene: TRBJ1-2; CDR3 protein: CATFRDRPNYGYTF; CDR3 DNA: TGTGCCACCTTCCGGGACAGACCTAACTATGGCTACACCTTC
clone size: .; D gene: .; V gene: TRBV29-1; J gene: TRBJ2-7; CDR3 protein: CSVEDLPGYEQYF; CDR3 DNA: TGCAGCGTTGAAGACCTCCCCGGCTACGAGCAGTACTTC
clone size: .; D gene: .; V gene: TRBV5-4; J gene: TRBJ2-2; CDR3 protein: CASSPGGGRNTGELFF; CDR3 DNA: TGTGCCAGCAGCCCCGGCGGGGGCCGTAACACCGGGGAGCTGTTTTTT
clone size: .; D gene: .; V gene: TRBV19; J gene: TRBJ1-5; CDR3 protein: CASRKREQGLTHQPQHF; CDR3 DNA: TGTGCCAGTAGAAAGAGGGAACAGGGCTTAACTCACCAGCCCCAGCATTTT
clone size: .; D gene: .; V gene: TRBV4-3; J gene: TRBJ1-3; CDR3 protein: CASSQENNPGNTIYF; CDR3 DNA: TGCGCCAGCAGCCAAGAGAACAACCCTGGAAACACCATATATTTT
clone size: .; D gene: TRBD2; V gene: TRBV27; J gene: TRBJ2-7; CDR3 protein: CASSSLAGGPYEQYF; CDR3 DNA: TGTGCCAGCAGTTCTCTAGCGGGAGGACCCTACGAGCAGTACTTC
clone size: .; D gene: .; V gene: TRBV2; J gene: TRBJ1-5; CDR3 protein: CASSSSTGVGQPQHF; CDR3 DNA: .
clone size: .; D gene: TRBD1; V gene: TRBV10-1; J gene: TRBJ2-1; CDR3 protein: CASSVFEGASYNEQFF; CDR3 DNA: TGCGCCAGCAGTGTTTTCGAGGGGGCATCCTACAATGAGCAGTTCTTC
clone size: .; D gene: .; V gene: TRBV10-3; J gene: TRBJ2-1; CDR3 protein: CAISEMEGYNEQFF; CDR3 DNA: TGTGCCATCAGTGAAATGGAGGGATACAATGAGCAGTTCTTC
clone size: .; D gene: TRBD1; V gene: TRBV19; J gene: TRBJ2-2; CDR3 protein: CASSVRDRTTGELFF; CDR3 DNA: TGTGCCAGTAGTGTCCGGGACAGAACCACCGGGGAGCTGTTTTTT
clone size: .; D gene: .; V gene: TRBV15; J gene: TRBJ1-5; CDR3 protein: CATSRDQGRNQPQHF; CDR3 DNA: TGTGCCACCAGCAGAGACCAGGGCCGAAATCAGCCCCAGCATTTT
clone size: .; D gene: .; V gene: TRBV27; J gene: TRBJ2-5; CDR3 protein: CASTSGPGLLEQETQYF; CDR3 DNA: TGTGCCAGCACCTCGGGCCCGGGACTCCTGGAGCAAGAGACCCAGTACTTC
clone size: .; D gene: .; V gene: TRBV2; J gene: TRBJ1-5; CDR3 protein: CASSQTGQPQHF; CDR3 DNA: TGTGCCAGCAGTCAAACAGGGCAGCCCCAGCATTTT
clone size: few; D gene: TRBD1; V gene: TRBV11-2; J gene: TRBJ2-2; CDR3 protein: CASTPTGGQVIGGELFF; CDR3 DNA: TGTGCCAGCACCCCCACCGGTGGACAGGTCATTGGCGGGGAGCTGTTTTTT
clone size: .; D gene: TRBD1; V gene: TRBV6-5; J gene: TRBJ1-2; CDR3 protein: CASRQGTGDYGYTF; CDR3 DNA: TGTGCCAGCAGGCAAGGGACAGGGGACTATGGCTACACCTTC
clone size: few; D gene: .; V gene: TRBV4-3; J gene: TRBJ2-2; CDR3 protein: CASSQSGNTGELFF; CDR3 DNA: TGCGCCAGCAGCCAATCAGGGAACACCGGGGAGCTGTTTTTT
clone size: .; D gene: TRBD1; V gene: TRBV28; J gene: TRBJ2-4; CDR3 protein: CASRRQGRSENIQYF; CDR3 DNA: TGTGCCAGCAGACGACAGGGGAGATCCGAAAACATTCAGTACTTC
clone size: .; D gene: TRBD1; V gene: TRBV4-3; J gene: TRBJ1-4; CDR3 protein: CASSQDHGGTERREKLFF; CDR3 DNA: TGCGCCAGCAGCCAAGACCACGGAGGGACAGAAAGACGGGAAAAACTGTTTTTT
clone size: .; D gene: TRBD1; V gene: TRBV6-5; J gene: TRBJ2-1; CDR3 protein: CATTNRRDSNEQFF; CDR3 DNA: TGTGCCACCACAAACCGCCGGGACAGCAATGAGCAGTTCTTC
clone size: .; D gene: .; V gene: TRBV19; J gene: TRBJ1-5; CDR3 protein: CASKKGYGNQPQHF; CDR3 DNA: TGTGCCAGTAAGAAGGGGTACGGCAATCAGCCCCAGCATTTT
clone size: .; D gene: .; V gene: TRBV24-1; J gene: TRBJ2-3; CDR3 protein: CATSDRRAASTDTQYF; CDR3 DNA: TGTGCCACCAGTGATCGGAGAGCGGCGAGCACAGATACGCAGTATTTT
clone size: .; D gene: .; V gene: TRBV6-5; J gene: TRBJ2-3; CDR3 protein: CASSYSRGTDTQYF; CDR3 DNA: TGTGCCAGCAGTTACTCCAGGGGCACAGATACGCAGTATTTT
clone size: .; D gene: TRBD2; V gene: TRBV7-8; J gene: TRBJ2-1; CDR3 protein: CASSSAGGPSHEQFF; CDR3 DNA: TGTGCCAGCAGTTCAGCGGGAGGGCCCTCCCATGAGCAGTTCTTC
clone size: .; D gene: TRBD2; V gene: TRBV3-1/TRBV3-2; J gene: TRBJ2-2; CDR3 protein: CASSQVGLAENTGELFF; CDR3 DNA: TGTGCCAGCAGCCAAGTCGGTCTAGCGGAAAACACCGGGGAGCTGTTTTTT
clone size: once; D gene: TRBD2; V gene: TRBV7-6; J gene: TRBJ2-5; CDR3 protein: CASSLVAGGQETQYF; CDR3 DNA: TGTGCCAGCAGCTTAGTTGCGGGGGGGCAGGAGACCCAGTACTTC